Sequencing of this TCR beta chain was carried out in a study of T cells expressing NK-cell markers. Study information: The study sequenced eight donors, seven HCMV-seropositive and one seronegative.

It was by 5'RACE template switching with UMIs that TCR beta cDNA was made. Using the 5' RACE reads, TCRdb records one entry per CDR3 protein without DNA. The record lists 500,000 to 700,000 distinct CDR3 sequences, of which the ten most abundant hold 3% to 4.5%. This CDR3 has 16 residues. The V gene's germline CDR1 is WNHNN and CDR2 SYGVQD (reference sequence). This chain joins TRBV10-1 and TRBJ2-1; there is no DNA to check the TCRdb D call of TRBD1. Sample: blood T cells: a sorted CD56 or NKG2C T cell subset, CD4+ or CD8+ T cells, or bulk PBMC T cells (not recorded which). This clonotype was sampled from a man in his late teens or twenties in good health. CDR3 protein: CASSETGTASYNEQFF.